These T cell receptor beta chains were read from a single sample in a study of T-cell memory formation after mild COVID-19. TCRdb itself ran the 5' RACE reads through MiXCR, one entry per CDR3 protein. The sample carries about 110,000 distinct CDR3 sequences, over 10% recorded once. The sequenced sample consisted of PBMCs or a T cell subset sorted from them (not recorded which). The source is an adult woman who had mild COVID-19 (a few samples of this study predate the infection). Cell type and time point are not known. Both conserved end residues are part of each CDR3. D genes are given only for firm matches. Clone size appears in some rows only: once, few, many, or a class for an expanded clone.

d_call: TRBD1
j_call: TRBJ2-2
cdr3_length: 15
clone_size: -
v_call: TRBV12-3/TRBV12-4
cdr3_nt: TGTGCCAGCAGTCCGGGACAGGTTGACACCGGGGAGCTGTTTTTT
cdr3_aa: CASSPGQVDTGELFF

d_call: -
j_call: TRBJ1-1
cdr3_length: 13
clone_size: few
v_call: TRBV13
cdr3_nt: TGTGCCAGCAGCTCCTACAGGAACACTGAAGCTTTCTTT
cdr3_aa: CASSSYRNTEAFF

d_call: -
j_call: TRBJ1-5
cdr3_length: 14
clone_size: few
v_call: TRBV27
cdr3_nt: TGTGCCAGCAGTTGGGGGGATAGCAATCAGCCCCAGCATTTT
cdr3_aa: CASSWGDSNQPQHF

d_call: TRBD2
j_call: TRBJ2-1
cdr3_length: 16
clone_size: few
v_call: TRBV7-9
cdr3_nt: TGTGCCAGCAGCAAAATCCTAGCGGGACCTAACAATGAGCAGTTCTTC
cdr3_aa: CASSKILAGPNNEQFF

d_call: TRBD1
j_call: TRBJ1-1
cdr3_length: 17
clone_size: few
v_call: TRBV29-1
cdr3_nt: TGCAGCGTTTGGGGATCTCGGGACAGGGCTATGAACACTGAAGCTTTCTTT
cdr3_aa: CSVWGSRDRAMNTEAFF

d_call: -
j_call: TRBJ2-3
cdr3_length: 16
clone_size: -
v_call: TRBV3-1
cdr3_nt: TGTGCCAGCAGCCAAGATGAGGGGTTTCTTACAGATACGCAGTATTTT
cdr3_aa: CASSQDEGFLTDTQYF

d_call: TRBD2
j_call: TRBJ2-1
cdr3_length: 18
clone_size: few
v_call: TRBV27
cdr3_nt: TGTGCCAGCACCCGGACTAGCGGGAGCCTGGTGACAAACAATGAGCAGTTCTTC
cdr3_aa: CASTRTSGSLVTNNEQFF

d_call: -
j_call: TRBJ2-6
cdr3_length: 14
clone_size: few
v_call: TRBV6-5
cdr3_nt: TGTGCCAGCAGCCCCTGGTCTGGGGCCAACGTCCTGACTTTC
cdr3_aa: CASSPWSGANVLTF

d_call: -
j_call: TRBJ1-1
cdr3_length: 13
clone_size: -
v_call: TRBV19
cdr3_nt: TGTGCCAGTAGTATGGGCAGGGTGACTGAAGCTTTCTTT
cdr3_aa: CASSMGRVTEAFF

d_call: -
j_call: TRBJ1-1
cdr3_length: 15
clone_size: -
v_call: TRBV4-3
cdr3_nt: TGCGCCAGCAGCCAAGATCCCGTAGGTACCGCTGAAGCTTTCTTT
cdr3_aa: CASSQDPVGTAEAFF

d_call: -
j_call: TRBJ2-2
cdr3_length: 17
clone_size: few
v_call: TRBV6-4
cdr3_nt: TGTGCCAGCAGTGACCAAATTACGACTGGAAACACCGGGGAGCTGTTTTTT
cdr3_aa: CASSDQITTGNTGELFF

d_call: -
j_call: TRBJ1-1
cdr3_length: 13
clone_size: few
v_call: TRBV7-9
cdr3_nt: TGTGCCAGCAGCTCGGGGATGTGGACTGAAGCTTTCTTT
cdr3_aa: CASSSGMWTEAFF

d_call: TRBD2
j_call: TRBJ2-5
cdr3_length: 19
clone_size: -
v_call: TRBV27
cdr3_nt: TGTGCCAGCAGTTTTGGGACTAGCGGGATAGCGCCGACTTCGGAGACCCAGTACTTC
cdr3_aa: CASSFGTSGIAPTSETQYF

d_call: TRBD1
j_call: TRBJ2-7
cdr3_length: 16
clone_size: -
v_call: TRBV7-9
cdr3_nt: TGTGCCAGCAGCTTTACAGGGGGCTCAAAATCCTACGAGCAGTACTTC
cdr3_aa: CASSFTGGSKSYEQYF